This T cell receptor (beta chain) was recovered during a study of T cell repertoires in cytomegalovirus infection. On the study more broadly: Public signatures in TCR beta pointed to CMV infection and matching HLA type.

This clonotype was observed at least ten times. Its antigen is undetermined. The V gene's germline CDR1 is MDHEN and CDR2 SYDVKM. Between the trimmed V and J ends, which lost 2 bases and 4 bases, there was a span of 12 bases. The CDR3 extends over 14 amino acids. TCRdb called the reads again in MiXCR, with one record for every CDR3 protein. Of approximately 260,000 distinct CDR3 sequences in the sample, less than 25% were seen once. The chain employs TRBV28 and TRBJ2-7; a weak D match, TRBD2 (6 bases). The sample in question was cultured PBMCs, obtained from culture after CMV antigen stimulation. This sequence was found in a human donor in good health (CMV status not recorded). Some clones in this sample may be carry-over from other donors' samples. CDR3: CASSLQREPYEQYF. The CDR3 DNA is TGTGCCAGCAGTTTACAACGGGAGCCGTACGAGCAGTACTTC.